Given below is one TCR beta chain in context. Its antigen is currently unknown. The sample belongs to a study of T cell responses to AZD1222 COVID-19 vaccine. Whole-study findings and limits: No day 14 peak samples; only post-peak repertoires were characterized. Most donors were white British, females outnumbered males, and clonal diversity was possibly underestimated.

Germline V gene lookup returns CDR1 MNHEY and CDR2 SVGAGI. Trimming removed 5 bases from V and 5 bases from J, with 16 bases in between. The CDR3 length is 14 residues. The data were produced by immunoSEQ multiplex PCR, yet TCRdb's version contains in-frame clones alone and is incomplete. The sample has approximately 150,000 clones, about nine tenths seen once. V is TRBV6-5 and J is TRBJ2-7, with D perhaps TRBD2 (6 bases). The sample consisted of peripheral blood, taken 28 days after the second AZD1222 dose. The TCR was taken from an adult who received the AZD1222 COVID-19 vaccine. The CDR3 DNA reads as TGTGCCAGCAGTACAACCGGGACTTTGCACGAGCAGTACTTC. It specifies CASSTTGTLHEQYF.